These 30 T cell receptor beta chains share one sample of origin, sequenced in a study of response to subunit inactivated influenza vaccine. MiXCR, run by TCRdb on the RT-PCR reads, gives a single entry per CDR3 protein. Of about 570,000 distinct CDR3 sequences in the sample, approximately 10% were seen once. These same data were also listed under a study on T cells expressing NK-cell markers. That study reports: UMI-tagged 5'RACE template switching yielded the TCR beta cDNA.

The sample consisted of PBMCs from blood, taken on the day of vaccination. Receptors were obtained from a man aged 50 to 59 who received an inactivated influenza vaccine.

This clonotype was observed a handful of times. V and J are TRBV28 and TRBJ2-1, with D possibly being TRBD1 (6 bases). Germline V gives CDR1 MDHEN, CDR2 SYDVKM. V lost 1 base and J lost 1, with 14 bases in between. The CDR3 length is 17 residues. CDR3 bases: TGTGCCAGCAGTTTATACCCCTTCCAGGGGTCCTACAATGAGCAGTTCTTC. It yields the protein CASSLYPFQGSYNEQFF.

This clonotype was counted ten times or more. The chain has TRBV20-1 and TRBJ2-1; no firm D call. Trimming stripped 6 bases from V and 7 bases from J, with 13 bases between. CDR1 is DFQATT and CDR2 is SNEGSKA in the germline V gene (reference sequence). The CDR3 is 12 amino acids. CDR3 region: CSAARYPNEQFF. In DNA form, the CDR3 reads TGCAGTGCAGCCCGGTATCCGAATGAGCAGTTCTTC.

This clonotype was observed a handful of times. The chain couples TRBV20-1 to TRBJ1-1; 8 positions match TRBD1. CDR3 length: 14 residues. Losses at the gene ends were 8 bases for V and 1 base for J; bases not matched to a gene: 9. The V gene's germline CDR1 is DFQATT and CDR2 SNEGSKA (reference sequence). This CDR3 is CSPPKGTGNTEAFF. The CDR3 DNA sequence: TGCAGTCCGCCCAAGGGGACAGGGAACACTGAAGCTTTCTTT.

This clonotype was seen a handful of times. This sequence joins TRBV5-5 and TRBJ2-1; D ambiguous. The CDR3 is 15 residues long. Germline V gene lookup returns CDR1 SGHKS and CDR2 YYEKEE (reference sequence). Trimming removed 4 bases at V and 3 bases at J, with 14 bases between. The CDR3 sequence is CASSPSDPFYNEQFF. CDR3 sequence (DNA): TGTGCCAGCAGCCCGAGCGACCCCTTCTACAATGAGCAGTTCTTC.

The rearrangement joins TRBV7-6 to TRBJ2-1; weak D call: TRBD2 (6 bases). The V and J ends lost 5 bases and 10 bases respectively, with 18 bases between them. Germline assignment: CDR1 SGHVS and CDR2 FNYEAQ. The CDR3 has 14 residues. CDR3 coding DNA: TGTGCCAGCAGCAAACTAACTGGGACTTCCGAGCAGTTCTTC. Amino acids: CASSKLTGTSEQFF.

The chain is built from TRBV20-1 and TRBJ1-4; D gene uncertain. Between the trimmed V and J ends, which lost 0 bases and 10 bases, there was a span of 15 bases. CDR1 DFQATT and CDR2 SNEGSKA come from the germline V gene (reference sequence). The CDR3 is 14 residues long. The chain's CDR3 is CSARDSSYMRKLFF. The CDR3 DNA follows: TGCAGTGCTAGAGATAGTTCATACATGAGAAAACTGTTTTTT.

The chain uses TRBV6-2 or TRBV6-3 and TRBJ2-2; TRBD2 matches 8 bases. This CDR3 comprises 16 residues. Trimming cost V 7 bases and J 4 bases; bases outside gene matches: 11. In germline, CDR1 is MNHEY, CDR2 SVGEGT. This chain's CDR3 is CASTRPGTRGTGELFF. The CDR3, as DNA: TGTGCCAGCACCCGCCCCGGGACTAGGGGCACCGGGGAGCTGTTTTTT.

This clonotype was seen repeatedly, ten times or more. The chain links TRBV12-3 or TRBV12-4 to TRBJ2-7; D unresolved. V was cut by 3 bases and J by 0 bases, with 12 bases left in between. The CDR3 loop spans 15 amino acids. The CDR3 region is CASSLNRRSSYEQYF. CDR3 sequence (DNA): TGTGCCAGCAGTTTGAACCGAAGGAGCTCCTACGAGCAGTACTTC.

The CDR3 DNA is TGTGCCAGCAGCCCGGGACTACAATCCCAAGAGACCCAGTACTTC. Encoded protein: CASSPGLQSQETQYF. This chain joins TRBV7-2 and TRBJ2-5, with 7 bases matching TRBD2. Germline V gene lookup returns CDR1 SGHTA and CDR2 FQGNSA. The length of the CDR3 is 15 residues. Trimming took 5 bases from V and 1 from J; bases not matched to a gene: 7.

The CDR3 DNA reads as TGTGCCAGCAGCCCAGGACTTGGCTATTCACCCCTCCACTTT. Translation gives CASSPGLGYSPLHF. The chain joins TRBV11-2 to TRBJ1-6; D gene unclear. V lost 5 bases and J 8 bases, leaving 13 bases between the germline ends. The CDR3 covers 14 residues. Germline CDR1 reads SGHAT; CDR2 reads FQNNGV.

The gene calls are TRBV18 and TRBJ2-7, with 9 positions matching TRBD1. The germline CDR1 and CDR2 sequences are KGHSH and LQKENI. Trimming removed 2 bases from V and 9 bases from J; junction bases left unmatched: 5. This CDR3 region has 13 residues. The CDR3, as DNA: TGTGCCAGCTCACCAGGACAGGGGCAATGGCAGTACTTC. It codes for CASSPGQGQWQYF.

The chain has TRBV9 and TRBJ2-3; TRBD1 matches 10 bases. There are 16 residues in the CDR3. Germline V CDR1 and CDR2: SGDLS, YYNGEE. After removal of 3 bases from V and 0 bases from J, the junction contained 4 bases not matched to a gene. CDR3 sequence: CASSEGQGTSTDTQYF. The CDR3 nucleotides are TGTGCCAGCAGCGAGGGACAGGGGACAAGCACAGATACGCAGTATTTT. Full variable domain (missing parts from reference TRBV9 and TRBJ2-3): DSGVTQTPKHLITATGQRVTLRCSPRSGDLSVYWYQQSLDQGLQFLIQYYNGEERAKGNILERFSAQQFPDLHSELNLSSLELGDSALYFCASSEGQGTSTDTQYFGPGTRLTVL.

This clonotype was seen a few times. The J gene is TRBJ1-1, the V gene TRBV5-1; 9 nucleotides match TRBD1. Per the germline V gene, CDR1 is SGHRS and CDR2 is YFSETQ. The CDR3 has 17 residues. With 2 bases clipped from V and 1 base from J, the junction kept 9 bases outside the gene matches. CDR3 nucleotide sequence: TGCGCCAGCAGCTTTGGGGGACAGGGAGTCGAGAACACTGAAGCTTTCTTT. It yields the protein CASSFGGQGVENTEAFF. Combining the CDR3 with reference TRBV5-1 and TRBJ1-1 gives the whole variable domain KAGVTQTPRYLIKTRGQQVTLSCSPISGHRSVSWYQQTPGQGLQFLFEYFSETQRNKGNFPGRFSGRQFSNSRSEMNVSTLELGDSALYLCASSFGGQGVENTEAFFGQGTRLTVV.

The chain is built from TRBV29-1 and TRBJ2-7; 7 bases line up with TRBD2. Germline CDR1 is SQVTM and CDR2 is ANQGSEA. Trimming cost V 6 bases and J 1 base; bases outside gene matches: 15. The CDR3 runs 16 residues. The CDR3 coding sequence is TGCAGCGTCGGGTCCTTCGGACTAGTTGGGTCCTACGAGCAGTACTTC. Translating gives CSVGSFGLVGSYEQYF.

CDR3 DNA: TGTGCCTGGGAACGGGACAGGGGCTACGAGCAGTACTTC. Translation gives CAWERDRGYEQYF. The chain links TRBV30 to TRBJ2-7; 10 bases are shared with TRBD1. J was trimmed by 3 bases and V by 5 bases; bases with no gene match: 4. Germline V gene lookup returns CDR1 GTSNPN and CDR2 SVGIG (reference sequence). This CDR3 contains 13 residues.

This clonotype turned up a few times. The chain is built from TRBV12-3 or TRBV12-4 and TRBJ1-1, with D perhaps TRBD1 (5 bases). The CDR3 sequence is 12 residues long. Trimming removed 2 bases from V and 7 bases from J, with 8 bases in between. CDR3 protein: CASSLRGIEAFF. As DNA, the CDR3 is TGTGCCAGCAGTTTACGGGGGATTGAAGCTTTCTTT.

This clonotype has a handful of counts. The gene calls are TRBV28 and TRBJ2-4, with D hard to call. With 7 bases removed from V and 0 bases from J, the gap between germline ends came to 10 bases. Germline V lookup: CDR1 MDHEN, CDR2 SYDVKM. This CDR3 comprises 14 residues. For the CDR3, the DNA is TGTGCCAGCACCCGAAGCTTAGCCAAAAACATTCAGTACTTC. It codes for CASTRSLAKNIQYF.

The CDR3, as DNA: TGTGCCTGCCGCCGACCAGACAATAGCAATCAGCCCCAGCATTTT. Amino acids: CACRRPDNSNQPQHF. The gene calls are TRBV6-1 and TRBJ1-5; no clear D gene. CDR3 size: 15 residues. The germline V gene encodes CDR1 MNHNS and CDR2 SASEGT. V shed 11 bases and J shed 0 bases, with 17 bases lying between them.

This chain connects TRBV3-1 to TRBJ2-1; 10 bases agree with TRBD1. The V gene end was trimmed by 4 bases and the J gene end by 5 bases; junction bases not matched to a gene: 11. This CDR3 comprises 17 residues. Germline V gene sequence: CDR1 LGHDT, CDR2 YNNKEL (reference sequence). CDR3 coding DNA: TGTGCCAGCAGCCCCCGTGGGGGACAGGGGCCGAACAATGAGCAGTTCTTC. Amino acids: CASSPRGGQGPNNEQFF.

This clonotype appeared many times. The J gene is TRBJ2-7, the V gene TRBV5-1, with TRBD2 as a possible D gene (5 bases). This CDR3 is 14 amino acids long. Germline CDR1 SGHRS, CDR2 YFSETQ. Trimming left V 0 bases short and J 2 bases short, with 9 bases between. The CDR3 DNA follows: TGCGCCAGCAGCTTGGGTAGCGAGACCTACGAGCAGTACTTC. Translating it yields CASSLGSETYEQYF.

The chain is built from TRBV7-2 and TRBJ2-7, with 7 bases that match TRBD2. The V and J ends lost 2 bases and 0 bases, in that order; junction bases with no gene match: 7. The CDR3 loop spans 16 amino acids. Looked up from germline, CDR1 is SGHTA and CDR2 is FQGNSA. The CDR3 DNA reads as TGTGCCAGCAGCTTACCGGCTAGCGGATACTCCTACGAGCAGTACTTC. The encoded protein is CASSLPASGYSYEQYF.

The rearrangement links TRBV15 to TRBJ2-3; TRBD1 is a possible D gene (6 bases). The germline gives CDR1 LNHNV, CDR2 YYDKDF (reference sequence). The CDR3 loop spans 13 amino acids. Trimming shortened V by 3 bases and J by 9 bases, and 13 bases separated the two germline ends. CDR3 nucleotide sequence: TGTGCCACCAGCAGCCAACAGGGTATGACGCAGTATTTT. It yields the protein CATSSQQGMTQYF.

The chain links TRBV20-1 to TRBJ1-1, with D unresolved. V lost 0 bases and J 10 bases, leaving 3 bases between the germline ends. CDR1 and CDR2 from the germline V gene are DFQATT and SNEGSKA (reference sequence). The CDR3 sequence is 9 residues long. The CDR3 nucleotides are TGCAGTGCTAGAGACGCAGCTTTCTTT. Translating gives CSARDAAFF.

This clonotype was seen more than once but under ten times. The chain is built from TRBV12-3 or TRBV12-4 and TRBJ2-3, with TRBD2 matching over 10 bases. The junction had 12 bases not matched to a gene; V was cut back by 2 bases and J by 4 bases. The CDR3 spans 18 residues. CDR3: CASSLWALAGVLADTQYF. DNA of the CDR3: TGTGCCAGCAGTTTATGGGCCCTAGCGGGAGTCCTTGCAGATACGCAGTATTTT.

The chain employs TRBV12-3 or TRBV12-4 and TRBJ2-2; D is unresolved. Between the trimmed V and J ends, which lost 8 bases and 7 bases, there was a span of 14 bases. The CDR3 consists of 13 residues. CDR3 nucleotide sequence: TGTGCCAGCGGAACCACATTGGGCGGGGAGCTGTTTTTT. Translation gives CASGTTLGGELFF.

A few counts support this clonotype. For the CDR3, the DNA is TGCAGCGTTGCGCCCGGGGCAGCCAAAAACATTCAGTACTTC. Protein: CSVAPGAAKNIQYF. The chain joins TRBV29-1 to TRBJ2-4; D could derive from TRBD1 or TRBD2 (5 bases each). The CDR3 covers 14 residues. Germline values: CDR1 SQVTM, CDR2 ANQGSEA. V dropped 4 bases and J dropped 0 bases, with 10 bases sitting between them.

This clonotype appeared many times. The CDR3 DNA reads as TGTGCCAGCAGCACCGGGACAGCCACAGATACGCAGTATTTT. Amino acids: CASSTGTATDTQYF. The rearrangement links TRBV7-8 to TRBJ2-3; 7 bases are a match to TRBD1. Trimming at V came to 5 bases and at J to 2 bases, leaving 4 bases not matched to a gene. The CDR3 is 14 residues long. Germline CDR1 reads SGHVS; CDR2 reads FQNEAQ.

This clonotype has only a few counts. The chain couples TRBV7-8 to TRBJ1-1; no clear D gene. The CDR3 contains 13 residues. Germline V CDR1 and CDR2: SGHVS, FQNEAQ. V lost 4 bases to trimming and J lost 5 bases, with 11 bases between them. DNA for the CDR3: TGTGCCAGCAGCTCACAGAGGAGTACTGAAGCTTTCTTT. Amino acid sequence: CASSSQRSTEAFF. Based on the CDR3 plus reference TRBV7-8 and TRBJ1-1, the full variable domain is GAGVSQSPRYKVAKRGQDVALRCDPISGHVSLFWYQQALGQGPEFLTYFQNEAQLDKSGLPSDRFFAERPEGSVSTLKIQRTQQEDSAVYLCASSSQRSTEAFFGQGTRLTVV.

This clonotype was picked up a small number of times. This chain links TRBV7-2 with TRBJ2-3; D is possibly TRBD1 (5 bases). Trimming shortened V by 4 bases and J by 4 bases, and 12 bases separated the two germline ends. Germline assignment: CDR1 SGHTA and CDR2 FQGNSA. This CDR3 has 14 amino acids. CDR3 region: CASSSQGLSDTQYF. DNA for the CDR3: TGTGCCAGCAGCTCCCAGGGTTTGTCAGATACGCAGTATTTT.

This rearrangement joins TRBV28 to TRBJ2-5, with TRBD2 identical over 13 bases. V gave up 5 bases and J gave up 0 bases; unmatched junction bases: 3. Germline assignment: CDR1 MDHEN and CDR2 SYDVKM. The CDR3 runs 16 residues. This CDR3 reads CASSPGTSGDQETQYF. The CDR3 region has the DNA TGTGCCAGCAGTCCAGGGACTAGCGGGGACCAAGAGACCCAGTACTTC. The complete variable domain, with remaining parts taken from reference TRBV28 and TRBJ2-5, reads DVKVTQSSRYLVKRTGEKVFLECVQDMDHENMFWYRQDPGLGLRLIYFSYDVKMKEKGDIPEGYSVSREKKERFSLILESASTNQTSMYLCASSPGTSGDQETQYFGPGTRLLVL.